A single sample gave rise to the 7 T cell receptor beta chains below, sequenced in a study of CD8+CD57+ T cells in acquired aplastic anemia. Profiling that covered TCR beta VDJ and CDR3 relied on genomic DNA as its template. TCRdb re-analysed the reads in MiXCR, keeping a single row per CDR3 protein. The sample yields some 150,000 distinct CDR3 sequences, 41% seen once. The sample consisted of sorted CD4+, CD8+, or CD8+CD57+ T cells (not recorded which) from PBMCs. These receptors originate from a human donor in good health, serving as a control.

This chain connects TRBV29-1 to TRBJ1-2; D perhaps matches TRBD1 (6 bases). V lost 4 bases to trimming and J lost 0 bases, with 9 bases between them. Germline values: CDR1 SQVTM, CDR2 ANQGSEA. The CDR3 length is 13 residues. The CDR3 spells CSVAGAANYGYTF. CDR3 bases: TGCAGCGTTGCAGGGGCCGCTAACTATGGCTACACCTTC.

This clonotype was recorded at least ten times. The chain has TRBV6-1 and TRBJ1-1, with 9 bases lining up with TRBD1. The CDR3 loop spans 14 amino acids. Germline trimming cut 5 bases from V and 3 bases from J; bases unmatched to any gene: 4. Germline V gene sequence: CDR1 MNHNS, CDR2 SASEGT. The CDR3 region has the DNA TGTGCCAGCAGTAAGCGACAGGGGGACACTGAAGCTTTCTTT. Protein sequence: CASSKRQGDTEAFF.

The CDR3 bases are TGTGCCTACTCGGGGCGGGAGGGCCGCGAGCAGTACTTC. It codes for CAYSGREGREQYF. The chain links TRBV2 to TRBJ2-7; 9 bases are a match to TRBD2. V gave up 11 bases and J gave up 6 bases; unmatched junction bases: 11. The CDR3 spans 13 residues. CDR1 is SNHLY and CDR2 is FYNNEI in the germline V gene. The variable domain in full, with the rest retrieved from reference TRBV2 and TRBJ2-7, is EPEVTQTPSHQVTQMGQEVILRCVPISNHLYFYWYRQILGQKVEFLVSFYNNEISEKSEIFDDQFSVERPDGSNFTLKIRSTKLEDSAMYFCAYSGREGREQYFGPGTRLTVT.

With regard to this clonotype: At one of its ends the junction is not consistent with the germline gene, which may arise from a read error. The chain is built from TRBV10-3 and TRBJ1-6, with D unclear. This CDR3 has 15 amino acids. CDR1 and CDR2 from the germline V gene are ENHRY and SYGVKD. The CDR3 sequence: CATSETSAGNSPHHF. The CDR3 nucleotides are TGTGCCACCAGCGAAACATCGGCGGGGAATTCACCCCACCACTTT.

This clonotype was seen at least ten times. The chain combines TRBV20-1 with TRBJ2-3; no clear D. CDR1 is DFQATT, CDR2 SNEGSKA, per germline (reference sequence). This CDR3 contains 13 residues. Trimming pared 2 bases from V and 1 base from J, leaving 7 bases between. The CDR3 DNA is TGCAGTGCTAGACTGGTCGGCACAGATACGCAGTATTTT. Its protein product is CSARLVGTDTQYF.

Worth noting for this clonotype: This clone may be a read error of a much larger clone one base away. V is TRBV7-2 and J is TRBJ2-3; tentative D call: TRBD2 (5 bases). Per the germline V gene, CDR1 is SGHTA and CDR2 is FQGNSA. The length of the CDR3 is 13 residues. V lost 2 bases and J lost 4, with 7 bases in between. The CDR3 coding sequence is TGTGCCAGCAGCTTAAGAGGGTCAGATACGCAGTATTTT. It yields the protein CASSLRGSDTQYF.

Worth noting for this clonotype: Sequence at one end of the junction differs from germline and may be a read error. The rearrangement links TRBV10-3 to TRBJ2-7; no clear D gene. The germline gives CDR1 ENHRY, CDR2 SYGVKD. There are 12 residues in the CDR3. The CDR3 DNA follows: TGTGCCAGCAGTTACGCCCGGGACGAGCAGTACTTC. This sequence encodes CASSYARDEQYF.